These 7 T cell receptor beta chains came from one sample sequenced in a study of T cells in Graves' hyperthyroidism and ophthalmopathy. Amplification of TCR beta CDR3 regions was performed using RNA transcripts as template. HTBI primers were employed in a first-round RT-PCR of the TCR CDR3. TCRdb used MiXCR to reprocess the multiplex PCR reads, holding one entry per CDR3 protein. This sample has about 760,000 distinct CDR3 sequences, with just over 35% found just once. The material sequenced was blood. These receptors all come from a woman between 40 and 55 years old with Graves' hyperthyroidism.

This clonotype has a single count. The rearrangement uses TRBV28 and TRBJ1-1; possible D gene TRBD1, 6 bases. Per germline, CDR1 MDHEN and CDR2 SYDVKM. This CDR3 region has 15 residues. Trimming took 5 bases from V and 0 from J, leaving 13 bases between them. CDR3 residues: CASSQIPGVNTEAFF. The CDR3 bases are TGTGCCAGCAGTCAGATACCAGGGGTGAACACTGAAGCTTTCTTT.

This clonotype was seen many times. The genes are TRBV20-1 and TRBJ2-7; TRBD1 agrees at 8 bases. V shed 7 bases, J shed 0 bases, and the junction held 5 bases outside the gene matches. CDR3 size: 13 residues. CDR1 and CDR2 (germline): DFQATT, SNEGSKA (reference sequence). CDR3 nucleotides: TGCAGTGGACGGACAGGGAGCTCCTACGAGCAGTACTTC. Its translation is CSGRTGSSYEQYF.

With regard to this clonotype: This may come from a read error, since a much larger clone is one base off. The chain employs TRBV5-5 and TRBJ1-4, with 7 bases lining up with TRBD1. J was trimmed by 8 bases and V by 3 bases; bases with no gene match: 7. This CDR3 region has 14 residues. Germline loops: CDR1 SGHKS, CDR2 YYEKEE (reference sequence). In nucleotides, the CDR3 is TGTGCCAGCAGCTACCAGGGGGGTCGAGAAAAACTGTTTTTT. Protein: CASSYQGGREKLFF.

The chain uses TRBV28 and TRBJ1-6, with D unresolved. Per the germline V gene, CDR1 is MDHEN and CDR2 is SYDVKM. This CDR3 contains 13 residues. Trimming took off 10 bases at V and 5 bases at J, with 12 bases between the two ends. Here the CDR3 reads CATRPLNNSPLHF. As DNA, the CDR3 is TGTGCCACCCGCCCCCTTAATAATTCACCCCTCCACTTT.

This clonotype was recorded many times. The chain joins TRBV25-1 to TRBJ1-4; D perhaps matches TRBD1 (6 bases). The CDR3 has 12 amino acids. Germline V lookup: CDR1 MGHDK, CDR2 SYGVNS. Trimming shortened V by 6 bases and J by 8 bases, and 10 bases separated the two germline ends. CDR3 DNA sequence: TGTGCCAGCAGCAGAGACAGGGAAAAACTGTTTTTT. Amino acids: CASSRDREKLFF.

This sequence joins TRBV4-3 and TRBJ1-5; unclear D gene. Germline CDR1 reads LGHNA; CDR2 reads YSLEER. The V and J ends lost 1 base and 9 bases respectively, with 10 bases between them. CDR3 length: 13 amino acids. The CDR3 spells CASSQGSGRPQHF. DNA for the CDR3: TGCGCCAGCAGCCAAGGTTCCGGCCGGCCCCAGCATTTT.

This clonotype has a count of ten or more. V and J are TRBV7-9 and TRBJ1-1, with unresolved D. The germline V and J ends were trimmed by 0 bases and 6 bases, with 11 bases remaining between them. The length of the CDR3 is 14 residues. Per the germline V gene, CDR1 is SEHNR and CDR2 is FQNEAQ (reference sequence). The CDR3 nucleotides are TGTGCCAGCAGCTTAGCGCAAGGGTCCCCTGAAGCTTTCTTT. Amino acid sequence: CASSLAQGSPEAFF.